This TCR beta chain was captured by sequencing in a study of control samples from healthy donors and cancer patients. Libraries were prepared by immunoSEQ multiplex PCR; TCRdb keeps only in-frame clonotypes and omits some of them. Counted here are about 410,000 clones, 75% to 95% occurring once; the ten biggest clones make up more than 6%. Germline CDR1 GTSNPN, CDR2 SVGIG (reference sequence). This CDR3 has 15 residues. Trimming stripped 0 bases from V and 0 bases from J, with 6 bases between. What was sequenced was PBMCs. The chain is built from TRBV30 and TRBJ2-6; no reliable D call. The receptor was isolated from a man aged 40-49 years with head and neck cancer. The CDR3 DNA reads TGTGCCTGGAGTGTAGGTGGCTCTGGGGCCAACGTCCTGACTTTC. Encoded protein: CAWSVGGSGANVLTF.